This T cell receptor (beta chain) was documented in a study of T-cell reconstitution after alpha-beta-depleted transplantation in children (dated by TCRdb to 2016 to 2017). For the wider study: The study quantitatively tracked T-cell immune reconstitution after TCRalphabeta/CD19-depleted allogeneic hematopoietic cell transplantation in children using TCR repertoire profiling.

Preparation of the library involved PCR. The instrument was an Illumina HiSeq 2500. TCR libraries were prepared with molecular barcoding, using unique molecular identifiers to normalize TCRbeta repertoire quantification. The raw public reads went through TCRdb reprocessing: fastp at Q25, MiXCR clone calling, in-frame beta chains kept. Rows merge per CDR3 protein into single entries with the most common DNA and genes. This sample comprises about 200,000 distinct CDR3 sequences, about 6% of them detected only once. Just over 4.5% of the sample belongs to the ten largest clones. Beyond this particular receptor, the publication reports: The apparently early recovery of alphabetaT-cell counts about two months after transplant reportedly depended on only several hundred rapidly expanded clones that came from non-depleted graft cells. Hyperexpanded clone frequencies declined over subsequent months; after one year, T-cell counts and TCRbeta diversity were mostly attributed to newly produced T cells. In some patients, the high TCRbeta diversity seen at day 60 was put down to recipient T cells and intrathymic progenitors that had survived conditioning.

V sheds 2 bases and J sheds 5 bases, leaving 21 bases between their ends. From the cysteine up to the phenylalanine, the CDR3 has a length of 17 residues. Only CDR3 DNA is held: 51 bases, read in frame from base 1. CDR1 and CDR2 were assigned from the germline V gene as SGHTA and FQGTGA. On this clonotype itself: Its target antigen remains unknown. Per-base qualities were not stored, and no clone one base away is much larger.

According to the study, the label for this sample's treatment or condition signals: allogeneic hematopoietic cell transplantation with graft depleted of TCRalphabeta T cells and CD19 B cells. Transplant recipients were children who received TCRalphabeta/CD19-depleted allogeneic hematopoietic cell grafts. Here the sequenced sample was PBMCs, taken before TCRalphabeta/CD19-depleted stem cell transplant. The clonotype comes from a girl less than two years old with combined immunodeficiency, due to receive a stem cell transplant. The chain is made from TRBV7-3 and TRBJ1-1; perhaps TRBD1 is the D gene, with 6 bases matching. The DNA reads TGTGCCAGCAGCTTAGGGGGCGGGGGGCGCTGGGAAACTGAAGCTTTCTTT. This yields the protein CASSLGGGGRWETEAFF.